Following are 30 T cell receptor beta chains from one sample sequenced in a study of shared clonotypes between healthy human individuals. Data came from immunoSEQ multiplex PCR; TCRdb stores just in-frame clones and leaves some out. The sample records roughly 2,500,000 clones, 93% being singletons. The sequenced material came from naive CD4+ T cells from PBMCs. Noted subset: CD45RA+ positively selected. Receptors originate from a man between 18 and 35 years old in good health. Some clones in this sample may be carry-over from other donors' samples.

V is TRBV5-4 and J is TRBJ1-4; 12 bases fit TRBD1. Trimming took 4 bases from V and 2 from J; bases not matched to a gene: 3. Germline values: CDR1 SGHNT, CDR2 YYREEE (reference sequence). There are 16 residues in the CDR3. CDR3: CASSIGTGGTNEKLFF. CDR3 sequence (DNA): TGTGCCAGCAGCATAGGGACAGGGGGCACTAATGAAAAACTGTTTTTT.

This chain joins TRBV28 and TRBJ2-5, with unresolved D. The V end lost 5 bases, the J end lost 5 bases, and 9 bases lay between the germline ends. CDR3 size: 12 residues. Germline-derived CDR1 and CDR2 are MDHEN and SYDVKM. As DNA, the CDR3 is TGTGCCAGCAGTCCTCTAGGGGAGACCCAGTACTTC. Residues: CASSPLGETQYF.

The chain recombines TRBV6-6 with TRBJ2-5; D might be TRBD2 (6 bases). CDR1 is MNHNY and CDR2 is SVGAGI in the germline V gene (reference sequence). V lost 4 bases, J lost 5 bases, and 11 bases lay in between. The CDR3 extends over 13 amino acids. The chain's CDR3 is CASSLAASETQYF. The CDR3 nucleotides are TGTGCCAGCAGTTTAGCGGCATCGGAGACCCAGTACTTC.

The CDR3 spells CASSWQAGDTGELFF. DNA for the CDR3: TGTGCCAGCAGCTGGCAAGCCGGGGACACCGGGGAGCTGTTTTTT. V usage is TRBV5-6 and J usage is TRBJ2-2; possible D gene TRBD2, 5 bases. The CDR3 is made up of 15 amino acids. The V end was cut by 3 bases, the J end by 3 bases, with 12 bases between. Germline V gene lookup returns CDR1 SGHDT and CDR2 YYEEEE. The full variable domain, rest sourced from reference TRBV5-6 and TRBJ2-2, is DAGVTQSPTHLIKTRGQQVTLRCSPKSGHDTVSWYQQALGQGPQFIFQYYEEEERQRGNFPDRFSGHQFPNYSSELNVNALLLGDSALYLCASSWQAGDTGELFFGEGSRLTVL.

V is TRBV5-1 and J is TRBJ1-3; TRBD1 matches 8 bases. This CDR3 spans 15 amino acids. The germline V gene has CDR1 SGHRS and CDR2 YFSETQ. The V and J ends lost 4 bases and 14 bases, in that order; junction bases with no gene match: 17. The CDR3 DNA reads TGCGCCAGCAGCCAACAGACAGGGGCCCAAACAGAAGTATATTTT. This codes for CASSQQTGAQTEVYF.

This sequence joins TRBV28 and TRBJ1-3; D may be TRBD1 (5 bases). CDR1 and CDR2 from the germline V gene are MDHEN and SYDVKM. This CDR3 region has 13 residues. Trimming pared 4 bases from V and 12 bases from J, leaving 16 bases between. The CDR3 reads CASSSPGAGSIYF. CDR3 DNA sequence: TGTGCCAGCAGTTCCCCCGGGGCCGGCAGCATATATTTT.

Remarks on this clone: Other DNA sequences in this specimen translate into the identical CDR3. The genes are TRBV9 and TRBJ2-5, with D perhaps TRBD1 (5 bases). CDR1 is SGDLS and CDR2 is YYNGEE in the germline V gene. With 0 bases removed from V and 4 bases from J, the gap between germline ends came to 7 bases. This CDR3 comprises 13 residues. The CDR3 DNA is TGTGCCAGCAGCGTAGGACAGAGAGAGACCCAGTACTTC. The encoded protein is CASSVGQRETQYF.

The rearrangement links TRBV7-3 to TRBJ2-2; no clear D. The germline V gene encodes CDR1 SGHTA and CDR2 FQGTGA. Trimming left V 1 base short and J 1 base short, with 4 bases between. This CDR3 has 14 amino acids. This CDR3 reads CASSLIVNTGELFF. The CDR3 bases are TGTGCCAGCAGCTTAATAGTGAACACCGGGGAGCTGTTTTTT.

The rearrangement links TRBV10-3 to TRBJ2-3; 9 nucleotides align to TRBD2. The CDR3 length is 16 residues. V was pared by 0 bases and J by 3 bases, with 4 bases of the junction left unmatched. Germline V gene sequence: CDR1 ENHRY, CDR2 SYGVKD. CDR3 coding DNA: TGTGCCATCAGTGAGTCGACTACTAGCGGGACAGATACGCAGTATTTT. Translating it yields CAISESTTSGTDTQYF.

The V call is TRBV19, the J call TRBJ2-7; D call uncertain. This CDR3 has 16 residues. CDR1 is LNHDA and CDR2 is SQIVND in the germline V gene (reference sequence). V was trimmed by 5 bases and J by 2 bases, leaving 19 bases between them. The DNA of the CDR3 is TGTGCCAGTAGTGCCCCAGGCGCGGTACGACCCTACGAGCAGTACTTC. Translating it yields CASSAPGAVRPYEQYF.

The chain combines TRBV7-9 with TRBJ1-1; a possible D gene is TRBD1 (5 bases). CDR1 is SEHNR and CDR2 is FQNEAQ in the germline V gene (reference sequence). V gave up 8 bases and J gave up 1 base, with 14 bases separating them. CDR3 length equals 14 residues. The CDR3 loop reads CASAGHRPNTEAFF. The CDR3, as DNA: TGTGCCAGCGCGGGGCACAGGCCGAACACTGAAGCTTTCTTT.

The J gene is TRBJ2-2, the V gene TRBV13, with D possibly matching TRBD2 (6 bases). This CDR3 comprises 17 residues. The V gene's germline CDR1 is PRHDT and CDR2 FYEKMQ (reference sequence). Trimming removed 2 bases from V and 2 bases from J, with 15 bases in between. In DNA form, the CDR3 reads TGTGCCAGCAGCTTATTATCGGGGACTCACAACACCGGGGAGCTGTTTTTT. This translates into CASSLLSGTHNTGELFF. The full variable domain, in which reference TRBV13 and TRBJ2-2 provide the parts outside the CDR3, is AAGVIQSPRHLIKEKRETATLKCYPIPRHDTVYWYQQGPGQDPQFLISFYEKMQSDKGSIPDRFSAQQFSDYHSELNMSSLELGDSALYFCASSLLSGTHNTGELFFGEGSRLTVL.

The chain joins TRBV5-1 to TRBJ1-2, with 9 bases matching TRBD1. Losses at the gene ends were 4 bases for V and 2 bases for J; bases not matched to a gene: 6. CDR3 length: 15 residues. CDR1 is SGHRS and CDR2 is YFSETQ in the germline V gene. The CDR3 protein is CASSARTGENYGYTF. The DNA for the CDR3 is TGCGCCAGCAGCGCGAGGACAGGGGAGAACTATGGCTACACCTTC.

The rearrangement links TRBV6-1 to TRBJ1-4, with TRBD1 identical over 9 bases. Germline CDR1 MNHNS, CDR2 SASEGT. J lost 6 bases, V lost 8 bases, and 7 bases had no gene match. The length of the CDR3 is 14 residues. CDR3: CASGGQGWDEKLFF. The CDR3 region has the DNA TGTGCCAGCGGGGGACAGGGTTGGGATGAAAAACTGTTTTTT.

The table lists this clone with a count of one. V and J are TRBV4-2 and TRBJ2-1; D is undetermined. Germline lookup yields CDR1 LGHNA and CDR2 YNFKEQ. Trimming removed 4 bases at V and 7 bases at J, with 17 bases between. The CDR3 is made up of 15 amino acids. The CDR3 region is CASSLTPTGVNEQFF. The CDR3 DNA sequence: TGTGCCAGCAGCCTGACCCCAACTGGGGTGAATGAGCAGTTCTTC.

The chain uses TRBV11-2 and TRBJ1-5; D is ambiguous. V lost 5 bases and J lost 4, with 9 bases in between. Germline CDR1 reads SGHAT; CDR2 reads FQNNGV. The CDR3 sequence is 13 residues long. CDR3 sequence: CASSPRANQPQHF. CDR3 bases: TGTGCCAGCAGCCCAAGGGCTAATCAGCCCCAGCATTTT.

The chain carries TRBV7-2 and TRBJ2-7; TRBD1 matches at 7 bases. Trimming at V came to 0 bases and at J to 2 bases, leaving 4 bases not matched to a gene. CDR1 and CDR2 from the germline V gene are SGHTA and FQGNSA. This CDR3 has 15 residues. The CDR3 region has the DNA TGTGCCAGCAGCTTAGCTTGGGACAGTGCCTACGAGCAGTACTTC. Translated: CASSLAWDSAYEQYF.

The chain is built from TRBV18 and TRBJ1-4; TRBD1 might be the D (6 bases). The germline V gene encodes CDR1 KGHSH and CDR2 LQKENI. Trimming took off 1 base at V and 3 bases at J, with 15 bases between the two ends. This CDR3 is 17 amino acids long. The CDR3 DNA reads as TGTGCCAGCTCACCACGTACGGGGGCGGGAGCTAATGAAAAACTGTTTTTT. This gives the protein CASSPRTGAGANEKLFF.

The V call is TRBV5-1, the J call TRBJ2-2; the match to TRBD2 covers 10 bases. Losses at the gene ends were 1 base for V and 0 bases for J; bases not matched to a gene: 9. The germline V gene encodes CDR1 SGHRS and CDR2 YFSETQ. The CDR3 spans 19 residues. DNA of the CDR3: TGCGCCAGCAGCTTGACGACGGCTAGCGGGAGTGCGAACACCGGGGAGCTGTTTTTT. This codes for CASSLTTASGSANTGELFF. Supplemented by reference TRBV5-1 and TRBJ2-2, the full variable domain reads KAGVTQTPRYLIKTRGQQVTLSCSPISGHRSVSWYQQTPGQGLQFLFEYFSETQRNKGNFPGRFSGRQFSNSRSEMNVSTLELGDSALYLCASSLTTASGSANTGELFFGEGSRLTVL.

The V and J genes are TRBV28 and TRBJ2-7, with D perhaps given as TRBD1 or TRBD2 (5 bases each). Trimming cost V 6 bases and J 7 bases, with 16 bases left between them. Germline lookup yields CDR1 MDHEN and CDR2 SYDVKM. The CDR3 covers 13 residues. CDR3 protein: CASSSGARREQYF. CDR3 bases: TGTGCCAGCAGCTCCGGGGCTCGGCGGGAGCAGTACTTC.

J is TRBJ1-4 and V is TRBV18; TRBD1 matches 9 bases. CDR3 size: 16 residues. Germline-derived CDR1 and CDR2 are KGHSH and LQKENI. V was pared by 6 bases and J by 1 base, with 6 bases of the junction left unmatched. The CDR3, as DNA: TGTGCCAGCTCTACAAACAGGGGGCAAACTAATGAAAAACTGTTTTTT. Its translation is CASSTNRGQTNEKLFF.

On this clone itself: This same CDR3 is encoded by further DNA sequences in the sample. The V gene is TRBV9, the J gene TRBJ2-1; D is uncertain. Germline V gives CDR1 SGDLS, CDR2 YYNGEE. Trimming stripped 0 bases from V and 0 bases from J, with 7 bases between. The CDR3 is 15 amino acids. For the CDR3, the DNA is TGTGCCAGCAGCGTAGATCCGAGCTCCTACAATGAGCAGTTCTTC. It yields the protein CASSVDPSSYNEQFF.

The sample holds a few counts of this clone. V gene TRBV29-1 combines with J gene TRBJ1-1; 7 bases line up with TRBD1. Germline CDR1 is SQVTM and CDR2 is ANQGSEA. V was clipped by 7 bases and J by 0 bases; unmatched bases: 2. This CDR3 is built from 12 residues. The DNA of the CDR3 is TGCAGCGGACAGGGATTGAACACTGAAGCTTTCTTT. This sequence encodes CSGQGLNTEAFF.

The rearrangement links TRBV9 to TRBJ2-2; D uncertain. The CDR3 loop spans 13 amino acids. Germline values: CDR1 SGDLS, CDR2 YYNGEE. V lost 4 bases, J lost 6 bases, and 10 bases lay in between. The CDR3 nucleotides read TGTGCCAGCAGCCCATGGGTGGCCGGGGAGCTGTTTTTT. Translated, it gives CASSPWVAGELFF.

The rearrangement links TRBV28 to TRBJ2-2, with 9 positions matching TRBD1. The germline gives CDR1 MDHEN, CDR2 SYDVKM. This CDR3 contains 15 residues. The V gene end was trimmed by 6 bases and the J gene end by 3 bases; junction bases not matched to a gene: 5. CDR3: CASSYRTGDTGELFF. As DNA, the CDR3 is TGTGCCAGCAGCTATCGGACAGGGGACACCGGGGAGCTGTTTTTT.

The V call is TRBV9, the J call TRBJ2-3, with D unresolved. Germline V gene lookup returns CDR1 SGDLS and CDR2 YYNGEE. V lost 4 bases and J 2 bases, leaving 17 bases between the germline ends. The CDR3 is 16 residues long. CDR3 DNA sequence: TGTGCCAGCAGCCCCCCTGAAGAGCTACACACAGATACGCAGTATTTT. Translation gives CASSPPEELHTDTQYF.

This clone was seen only once. Within the sample, other DNA sequences also encode this same CDR3. This chain connects TRBV2 to TRBJ2-7, with D unresolved. This CDR3 is built from 14 residues. V lost 2 bases to trimming and J lost 1 base, with 9 bases between them. Germline assignment: CDR1 SNHLY and CDR2 FYNNEI. The CDR3 protein is CASSELGSSYEQYF. The CDR3 coding sequence is TGTGCCAGCAGTGAATTGGGCAGTTCCTACGAGCAGTACTTC.

V is TRBV28 and J is TRBJ2-3, with D possibly TRBD2 on 7 matching bases. This CDR3 is built from 17 residues. From germline, CDR1 is MDHEN and CDR2 SYDVKM. With 6 bases removed from V and 0 bases from J, the gap between germline ends came to 19 bases. CDR3: CASSLRGAGVSTDTQYF. The DNA of the CDR3 is TGTGCCAGCAGCCTAAGGGGGGCGGGAGTGAGCACAGATACGCAGTATTTT.

CDR3 DNA sequence: TGTGCCAGCAGTTTTTACAGCGAAGCTTTCTTT. Translated: CASSFYSEAFF. J is TRBJ1-1 and V is TRBV28; no reliable D call. Germline values: CDR1 MDHEN, CDR2 SYDVKM. Trimming removed 3 bases from V and 8 bases from J, with 7 bases in between. The CDR3 covers 11 residues.

The chain couples TRBV6-5 to TRBJ2-7, with TRBD1 as a possible D gene (5 bases). Germline CDR1 and CDR2: MNHEY and SVGAGI. V gave up 6 bases and J gave up 2 bases, with 14 bases separating them. The CDR3 is 14 residues long. The CDR3 DNA reads TGTGCCAGCAGGACCAACAGGAAAACCTACGAGCAGTACTTC. Residues: CASRTNRKTYEQYF.